This T cell receptor (beta chain) was observed in a study of shared clonotypes between healthy human individuals. The study, taken as a whole, reports: Naive subsets typically showed greater estimated richness than memory subsets. Enrolling few donors narrowed the genetic and exposure-history diversity that was represented.

In germline, CDR1 is SGHKS, CDR2 YYEKEE (reference sequence). The CDR3 totals 12 residues. V was cut by 3 bases and J by 3 bases, with 7 bases left in between. A word on this clone: Antigen unknown.

Caucasian adults residing in Nashville, Tennessee made up all the donors. CD45RA+ naive and CD45RA-negative memory subsets were separated from CD4+ cells. Generated by immunoSEQ multiplex PCR, the TCRdb table keeps only in-frame clones and is missing some. The sample lists over 2 million clones, around 93% occurring once. The sequence was obtained from a man between 18 and 29 years old in good health. Some clones in this sample may be carry-over from other donors' samples. Sequenced material: naive CD4+ T cells from PBMCs. Subset specified: CD45RA+ positively selected. The rearrangement uses TRBV5-5 and TRBJ2-7; D not certain. The CDR3 loop reads CASSWNNYEQYF. Here the CDR3 DNA reads TGTGCCAGCAGCTGGAACAACTACGAGCAGTACTTC.